This T cell receptor beta chain emerged from a study of cytomegalovirus exposure and HLA in healthy donors (dated by TCRdb to the late 2010s). In the study overall: In an earlier analysis of approximately 500 of the donors, roughly 300 Gb of sequence data and 90 million to 120 million unique TCR beta sequences from about 180 million T cells were reported. In the later analysis, no new phenotypic data were used to find candidate immune exposures; instead, reliance was placed on TCR beta sequences and their occurrence across donors. The T cell repertoires of 550 to 850 subjects were profiled by immunosequencing and related to cytomegalovirus serostatus. Typing coverage differed by locus: A, B, C, DRB1 and DQB1 were typed in roughly 629-640 donors, DQA1 in approximately 520, DPA1 in some 610, and DPB1 in 400 to 480. Class I and class II HLA loci were covered by the typing at four-digit resolution. The study combined high-throughput TCR immunosequencing, statistical association of individual TCRs with disease status, and machine learning to predict cytomegalovirus infection status. Every repertoire in the discovery cohort had been generated on one and the same sequencing platform. A later genetic analysis used genome-wide SNP genotypes for 398 of the 666 donors, treating that subset as a discovery cohort. Among about 370 genotyped donors of the cohort, an average of around 220,000 unique TCR beta nucleotide sequences was sequenced per donor, of which roughly 17% were non-productive. A later analysis re-examined previously published TCR beta repertoires from hundreds of donors and added high-resolution HLA genotyping to investigate patterns of TCR occurrence. Donor age, sex, ethnicity and CMV serostatus were compiled together with the repertoire data. Among the approximately 400 genotyped donors, around 81% belonged to the genetic ancestry cluster associated with self-reported Caucasian donors. Because of strong linkage in the cohort, roughly five DR-DQ haplotypes were treated as single units for association and clustering. An early release covering over 500 HLA-typed donors comprised about 290 gigabases of sequencing data and approximately 85 million unique TCR sequences. An earlier analysis of 500 to 750 of the donors applied high-throughput TCR beta sequencing to assess whether each TCR beta V gene segment acted as functional or pseudogenic. The study was designed to test whether signatures of past pathogen exposure could be identified by cataloging public T cell receptors. Along with the roughly 670-subject first cohort, a separate validation cohort of roughly 110 different subjects was used.

The cohort consisted of 600 to 700 healthy bone marrow donors. At the time of sampling, all cohort members were nominally healthy, though unrecorded immune exposures were likely present. The donor was CMV seropositive and belonged to the group of a few hundred seropositive cohort members. Every donor gave a peripheral blood sample, and the peripheral blood mononuclear cells from that sample were used for TCR beta sequencing. The Qiagen DNeasy Blood Extraction Kit was used to extract genomic DNA from the blood cell samples. The paper's findings and limits, for the study overall: It was suggested by the authors that the approach could potentially be generalized to other disease states and immunological phenotypes. In a later analysis, the rate of TCR association differed among HLA loci, with DRB1 alleles having the most associated TCRs and HLA-C alleles having the fewest. Assigning TCR associations to individual alleles was difficult when HLA alleles, especially DR and DQ, strongly co-occurred. In a later analysis, most CMV-associated TCR beta chains were found to appear HLA-restricted, with HLA associations seemingly driven largely by CMV exposure. Only TCR beta chains were sequenced in this cohort, and the absence of alpha or paired-chain data limited detectable features. A further reported finding was that TCR beta sequences accurately predicted the HLA-A and HLA-B alleles for most subjects in the first cohort. In a later analysis, HLA-associated TCR beta chains showed more clonal expansion and lower generation probabilities than non-associated chains that were equally common. The study listed 164 TCR beta chains as associated with cytomegalovirus. The classifier was reported to diagnose cytomegalovirus status with high specificity and sensitivity in both the original and validation cohorts. Linkage disequilibrium might explain the correlated functional status among segregating V segments, but an unknown experimental factor could not be ruled out. Immune exposure information for the cohort was limited to CMV serostatus. Compared with the 666-donor mean, donors in an Asian-associated ancestry cluster had fewer N-insertions in productive TCRs, according to a later genetic analysis. In a later analysis, several top co-occurrence clusters were reported to appear linked to parvovirus B19, influenza, CMV and Epstein-Barr virus. At a false discovery rate of 0.05, a later analysis linked under 20,000 TCR beta sequences to specific HLA alleles. Because counts were too low, under 20 rarely observed V segments, including chromosome 9 orphons, were left out of the earlier analysis of a few hundred of the donors. Because HLA typing was missing for some donors at each locus, association tests included only the typed subset. Broadly in line with IMGT annotations, most TCR beta V segments showed up in productive rearrangements about 90% or about 30% of the time in an earlier analysis of a few hundred of the donors. An association between a missense DCLRE1C variant and V-gene and J-gene trimming of TCR beta chains was found in a later genetic analysis and replicated in an independent cohort. In vitro tests confirmed that three of the cytomegalovirus-associated TCR beta chains recognize cytomegalovirus antigens. Roughly uniform sequencing depth across donors was assumed in presence/absence analyses, although this assumption may not hold. The 87-base-pair reads could not distinguish some IMGT-functional V segments, including TRBV6-2 and TRBV6-3, so those segments were excluded. Across donors, most TCR sequences were observed very rarely, whereas some public TCRs were present in many individuals. A cluster of highly shared sequence variants was judged likely to be a technical artifact of the sequencing pipeline.

Libraries came from the immunoSEQ multiplex PCR assay. For the multiplex PCR, a mixture combining 60 forward primers for TCR Vbeta segments and 13 reverse primers for TCR Jbeta segments was used. A multiplex PCR assay on genomic DNA amplified the CDR3 region of rearranged TCR beta genes. The Illumina HiSeq System was used to sequence the amplified TCR beta libraries as 87-base-pair reads. In the paper's pipeline: In a later analysis, approximately 74 million unique TCR beta chains were counted across the 666 repertoires, and around 10 million of these chains were shared by at least two donors. Raw reads were error-corrected and collapsed into unique sequences with a nearest-neighbor algorithm that merged closely related sequences to remove PCR and sequencing errors. V, D and J gene segments were assigned by aligning CDR3 sequences to IMGT reference sequences. For a sequence to be retained, a match of at least six nucleotides was required to both a V gene segment and a J gene segment. A rearrangement was called productive if the CDR3 had no stop codons and remained in frame with V and J, and every other rearrangement was called non-productive. CDR3 was defined by IMGT convention, running from the second conserved V-encoded cysteine to the conserved J-encoded phenylalanine. The earlier analysis of 587 of the donors excluded sequences that lacked an unambiguous match to a single V gene segment. In an earlier analysis of a few hundred of the donors, a V segment was called functional when productive rearrangements were above 56.7%, and segregating when the standard deviation between donors exceeded 5%. A statistical classification framework was built to diagnose cytomegalovirus status from the catalog of TCR beta chain sequences. A later analysis assigned V and J genes by comparing TCR nucleotide sequences with IMGT/GENE-DB human TR gene sequences. The TCRdist pipeline was used in a later analysis to assign CDR3 sequences and most-parsimonious VDJ recombination scenarios. In a later analysis, each TCR beta chain was defined by its CDR3 amino acid sequence together with its V-gene family, and reads lacking a unique V-gene family were excluded. In a later analysis, 450 to 600 highly shared, low-generation-probability nucleotide sequences were removed to address suspected cross-contamination and a sequencing artifact. A later analysis calculated a clonal expansion index for each public chain from normalized within-repertoire ranks of inferred template counts. In a later analysis, generation probabilities were computed with a VDJ recombination model fitted to out-of-frame rearrangements, and the resulting probabilities were checked against IGoR. In a later analysis, TCR-TCR, TCR-HLA and TCR-CMV co-occurrence was scored with hypergeometric tests, and a repertoire-size bias correction was applied to TCR pairs. To estimate false discovery rates, a later analysis permuted the HLA or CMV assignments 20 times. In a later analysis, co-occurring TCRs were grouped using DBSCAN, with TCRdist sequence similarity added in when clustering inside HLA-allele-positive subsets. Repertoires with fewer than 30,000 or more than 120,000 public chains, plus five repertoires with anomalous nucleotide sharing, were excluded from co-occurrence clustering. TCRdb holds this immuneACCESS table with in-frame rearrangements only. Some clones are missing; in checked studies, unresolved V genes explain under half, and the rest has no known cause. V, J and clone size reflect that table, while D and trimming were determined from the DNA. Present in this sample are 90,000 to 130,000 clones, less than 85% of which were seen just once. The ten most abundant clones make up roughly 13% of the sample.

This clone was seen only once. The clone's antigen remains unknown. No much larger clone is present one base from it, and per-base qualities are unavailable. CDR3 length: 17 amino acids, cysteine to phenylalanine. The DNA shown is the 51-base CDR3, in frame from base 1. CDR1 SGDLS and CDR2 YYNGEE are derived from the germline V gene. Trimmed from V: 4 bases; trimmed from J: 1 base; junction bases lacking a gene match: 8. The source is a man aged 25 to 40 in good health and CMV-seropositive. The sequenced sample consisted of PBMCs. Here the chain combines TRBV9 and TRBJ2-3, with 11 bases aligning to TRBD2. The DNA is TGTGCCAGCAGCCCCCGAGTGGGACTAGCGGGCACAGATACGCAGTATTTT. This yields the protein CASSPRVGLAGTDTQYF.